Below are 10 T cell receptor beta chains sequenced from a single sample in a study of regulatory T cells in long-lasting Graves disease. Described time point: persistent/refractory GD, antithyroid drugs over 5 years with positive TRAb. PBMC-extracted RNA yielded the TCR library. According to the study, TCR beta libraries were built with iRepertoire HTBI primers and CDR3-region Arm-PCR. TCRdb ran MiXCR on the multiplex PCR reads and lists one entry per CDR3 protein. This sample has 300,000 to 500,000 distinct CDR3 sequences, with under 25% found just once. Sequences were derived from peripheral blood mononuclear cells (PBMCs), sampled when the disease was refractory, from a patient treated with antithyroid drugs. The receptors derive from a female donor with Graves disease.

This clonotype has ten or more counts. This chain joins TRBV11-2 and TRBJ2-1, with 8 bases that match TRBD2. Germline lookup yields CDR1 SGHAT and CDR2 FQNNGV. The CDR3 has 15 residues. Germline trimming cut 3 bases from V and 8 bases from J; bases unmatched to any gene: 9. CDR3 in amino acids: CASSFPGLARDEQFF. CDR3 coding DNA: TGTGCCAGCAGCTTCCCCGGACTAGCTAGGGATGAGCAGTTCTTC. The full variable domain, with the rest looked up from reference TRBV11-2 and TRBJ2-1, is EAGVAQSPRYKIIEKRQSVAFWCNPISGHATLYWYQQILGQGPKLLIQFQNNGVVDDSQLPKDRFSAERLKGVDSTLKIQPAKLEDSAVYLCASSFPGLARDEQFFGPGTRLTVL.

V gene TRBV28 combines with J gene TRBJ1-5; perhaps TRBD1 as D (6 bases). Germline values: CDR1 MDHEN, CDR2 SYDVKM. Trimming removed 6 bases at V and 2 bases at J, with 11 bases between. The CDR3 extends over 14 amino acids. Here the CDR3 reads CASSLPGGNQPQHF. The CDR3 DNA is TGTGCCAGCAGCCTCCCAGGGGGCAATCAGCCCCAGCATTTT. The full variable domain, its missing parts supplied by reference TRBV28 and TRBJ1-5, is DVKVTQSSRYLVKRTGEKVFLECVQDMDHENMFWYRQDPGLGLRLIYFSYDVKMKEKGDIPEGYSVSREKKERFSLILESASTNQTSMYLCASSLPGGNQPQHFGDGTRLSIL.

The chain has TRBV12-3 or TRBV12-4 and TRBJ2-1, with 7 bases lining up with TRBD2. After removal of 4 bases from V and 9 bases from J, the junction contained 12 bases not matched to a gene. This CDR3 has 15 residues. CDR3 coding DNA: TGTGCCAGCAGTTCCGCCGGGACTACTTCGGCTGAGCAGTTCTTC. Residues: CASSSAGTTSAEQFF.

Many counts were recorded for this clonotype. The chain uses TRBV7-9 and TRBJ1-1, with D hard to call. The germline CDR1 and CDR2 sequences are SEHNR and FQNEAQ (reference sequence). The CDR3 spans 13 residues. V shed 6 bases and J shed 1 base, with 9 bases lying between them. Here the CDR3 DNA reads TGTGCCAGCAGTTTTAGAGCGAACACTGAAGCTTTCTTT. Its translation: CASSFRANTEAFF. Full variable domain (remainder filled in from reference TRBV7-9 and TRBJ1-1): DTGVSQNPRHKITKRGQNVTFRCDPISEHNRLYWYRQTLGQGPEFLTYFQNEAQLEKSRLLSDRFSAERPKGSFSTLEIQRTEQGDSAMYLCASSFRANTEAFFGQGTRLTVV.

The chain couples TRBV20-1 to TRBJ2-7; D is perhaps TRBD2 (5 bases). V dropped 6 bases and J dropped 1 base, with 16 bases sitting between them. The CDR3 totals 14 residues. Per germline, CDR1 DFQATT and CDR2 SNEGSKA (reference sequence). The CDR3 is CSANLLGGSYEQYF. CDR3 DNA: TGCAGTGCCAACCTCTTAGGAGGTTCCTACGAGCAGTACTTC.

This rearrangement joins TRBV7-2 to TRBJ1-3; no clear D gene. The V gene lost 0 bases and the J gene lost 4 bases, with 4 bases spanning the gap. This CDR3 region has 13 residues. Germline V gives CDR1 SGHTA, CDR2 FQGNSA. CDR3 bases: TGTGCCAGCAGCTTAGCGGTGGGAAACACCATATATTTT. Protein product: CASSLAVGNTIYF.

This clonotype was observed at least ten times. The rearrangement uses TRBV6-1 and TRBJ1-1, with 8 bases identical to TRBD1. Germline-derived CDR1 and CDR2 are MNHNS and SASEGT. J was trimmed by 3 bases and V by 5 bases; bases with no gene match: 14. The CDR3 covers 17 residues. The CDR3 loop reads CASSRQRQGKQDTEAFF. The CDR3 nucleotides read TGTGCCAGCAGTCGACAACGACAGGGGAAGCAGGACACTGAAGCTTTCTTT.

The CDR3: CASSVDGVREQYF. The CDR3 DNA reads as TGTGCCAGCAGCGTGGACGGTGTGCGGGAGCAGTACTTC. V and J are TRBV5-6 and TRBJ2-7, with D unresolved. V lost 4 bases and J 7 bases, leaving 15 bases between the germline ends. The CDR3 runs 13 residues. Germline CDR1 SGHDT, CDR2 YYEEEE.

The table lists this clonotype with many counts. The CDR3 here is CASGPTLENIQYF. As DNA, the CDR3 is TGTGCCAGCGGACCAACTCTTGAAAACATTCAGTACTTC. The rearrangement joins TRBV5-6 to TRBJ2-4; D is ambiguous. Trimming shortened V by 7 bases and J by 5 bases, and 13 bases separated the two germline ends. This CDR3 spans 13 amino acids. Germline CDR1 is SGHDT and CDR2 is YYEEEE.

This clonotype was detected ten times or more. The CDR3 DNA reads TGTGCCAGCAGCTTACTTGGGCAGAGGGATGTGGAGACCCAGTACTTC. Amino acid sequence: CASSLLGQRDVETQYF. The V call is TRBV7-2, the J call TRBJ2-5, with D possibly TRBD2 on 5 matching bases. V lost 2 bases, J lost 5 bases, and 18 bases lay in between. The CDR3 runs to 16 residues. Germline V gene sequence: CDR1 SGHTA, CDR2 FQGNSA.